This T cell receptor (beta chain) appears in the sequencing data of a study of human T cells and chemical hapten exposure. Across the whole study: DPC (0.01%) was patch tested on the upper back and read at 6 days.

General study findings and limits: With DPC sensitization, TCRs exceeding 1 in 1000 frequency showed no change.

TCRdb recomputed calls from the RACE reads with MiXCR, one row per CDR3 protein. The sample has over 30,000 distinct CDR3 sequences, 6.5% to 8% seen once. This clonotype was recorded at least ten times. Its antigen remains unknown. Time point in this sample: pre-sensitization, week 0. As to treatment: therapeutic diphenylcyclopropenone sensitization with weekly scalp DPC. Trimming removed 3 bases from V and 0 bases from J, with 9 bases in between. The germline V gene has CDR1 DFQATT and CDR2 SNEGSKA (reference sequence). The CDR3 runs to 13 residues. The TCR was taken from a woman aged 50 to 60 with alopecia areata. Some clones in this sample may be carry-over from other donors' samples. Sequencing used whole blood, obtained in connection with sensitization to the hapten diphenylcyclopropenone (DPC). J is TRBJ2-7 and V is TRBV20-1; D call uncertain. The CDR3 DNA is TGCAGTGCTAGTCTAATAGTCTCCTACGAGCAGTACTTC. This translates into CSASLIVSYEQYF.